This TCR beta chain originates from a study of PD-1 blockade in classical Hodgkin lymphoma. Findings and caveats of the study: Differences between repertoires have undefined causes, possibly disease activity or prior therapy. Newly diagnosed patients were reported to exhibit reduced baseline TCR diversity relative to healthy donors.

Time point noted: newly diagnosed, previously untreated cHL patient sample. Negative magnetic selection isolated CD4+ T cells from thawed PBMCs. Investigators turned to newly diagnosed, untreated classical Hodgkin lymphoma PBMCs for comparison. Germline CDR1 reads MDHEN; CDR2 reads SYDVKM. The CDR3 runs to 16 residues. V lost 5 bases and J lost 4, with 18 bases in between. Concerning this clone itself: Antigen specificity is unknown.

Sequencing was performed with immunoSEQ multiplex PCR; in TCRdb, only in-frame clones are kept and a portion is missing. The table includes 3,000 to 4,000 clones, 65% to 85% detected once. This receptor was taken from a human donor with classical Hodgkin lymphoma. The chain carries TRBV28 and TRBJ1-3; D gene unclear. Sample: CD4+ T cells from blood. The CDR3 DNA follows: TGTGCCAGCAGTCCCACCGGGGAAGGCACCGGAAACACCATATATTTT. This sequence encodes CASSPTGEGTGNTIYF. Full variable domain (outside the CDR3, taken from reference TRBV28 and TRBJ1-3): DVKVTQSSRYLVKRTGEKVFLECVQDMDHENMFWYRQDPGLGLRLIYFSYDVKMKEKGDIPEGYSVSREKKERFSLILESASTNQTSMYLCASSPTGEGTGNTIYFGEGSWLTVV.